The sequence of this T cell receptor (beta chain) was determined in a study of blood T cell repertoires in COVID-19. Study summary: Researchers got acute and convalescent COVID-19 samples from the United States, Italy and Spain. Nucleic acid was either cDNA or gDNA, and it came from T cells, B-cell-depleted T cells, or PBMCs.

CDR3 length: 12 amino acids. Germline lookup yields CDR1 SGHRS and CDR2 YFSETQ. V dropped 5 bases and J dropped 5; count of bases not matched to a gene: 3. Per the authors' pipeline: For nucleated cells, counts were estimated from reference gene primer amplification. Assay used: immunoSEQ multiplex PCR; TCRdb lists only in-frame clones, some missing. V and J calls and clone size are copied from that table; D and trimming were computed from the DNA. The table lists about 240,000 clones, 80% to 85% of them singletons, with 8.2% in the top ten. The Seattle patients joined while their infection was active and were tracked longitudinally afterward.

The chain employs TRBV5-1 and TRBJ1-1; 7 bases are a match to TRBD1. What was sequenced was peripheral blood. The clonotype was recovered from a woman older than 75 with COVID-19, enrolled during active disease. The CDR3 region is CASRAGGTEAFF. In DNA form, the CDR3 reads TGCGCCAGCAGGGCAGGGGGGACTGAAGCTTTCTTT.